Reported below is one T cell receptor (beta chain). Antigen specificity is unknown. The sample comes from a study of T cell clusters in autoimmune cytopenias. The study, taken as a whole, reports: Primary autoimmune cytopenia patients seemingly lacked the physiological T cell clusters found in healthy donors.

Each sample's input was around 270 ng genomic DNA, approximately 37,500 genome equivalents. TRB rearrangements were amplified by touch-down multiplex PCR with mixed TRB-A/B primers. TCRdb re-called the multiplex PCR reads and shows each CDR3 protein once, DNA omitted. The sample spans 9,500 to 12,000 distinct CDR3 sequences; the ten largest clones claim around 33%. Germline CDR1 is MNHEY and CDR2 is SVGAGI. CDR3 length: 16 residues. These sequences were also reported in another study, on T cell repertoires in aging, cancer and after chemotherapy. That study reports: Clear clonal overlap appeared across healthy donor samples taken over several months to years. Untreated cancer patients had significantly lower blood TCR diversity than age-matched healthy donors. In cancer patients, declining TCR diversity with age involved lost richness and lost evenness.

The V gene is TRBV6-5, the J gene TRBJ1-4; without DNA, the TCRdb call of TRBD1 cannot be checked. This receptor was taken from a human donor in good health. Sequencing used peripheral blood. The CDR3 reads CASSRTLGTEDEKLFF.